This T cell receptor (beta chain) was sequenced during a study of T cell repertoires in cytomegalovirus infection. One entry per CDR3 protein results from TCRdb running MiXCR on the reads. The data hold roughly 630,000 distinct CDR3 sequences, with 20% to 25% observed a single time. This CDR3 has 11 amino acids. Trimming pared 2 bases from V and 10 bases from J, leaving 6 bases between. Germline assignment: CDR1 LGHNT and CDR2 FRNRAP. Sequenced sample: CD8+ T cells from PBMCs. The chain couples TRBV12-5 to TRBJ2-1; a weak D match, TRBD2 (6 bases). The TCR was taken from a human donor in good health (CMV status not recorded). Some clones in this sample may be carry-over from other donors' samples. The CDR3: CASGLRGEQFF. The CDR3 DNA is TGTGCTAGTGGTTTGCGGGGGGAGCAGTTCTTC.